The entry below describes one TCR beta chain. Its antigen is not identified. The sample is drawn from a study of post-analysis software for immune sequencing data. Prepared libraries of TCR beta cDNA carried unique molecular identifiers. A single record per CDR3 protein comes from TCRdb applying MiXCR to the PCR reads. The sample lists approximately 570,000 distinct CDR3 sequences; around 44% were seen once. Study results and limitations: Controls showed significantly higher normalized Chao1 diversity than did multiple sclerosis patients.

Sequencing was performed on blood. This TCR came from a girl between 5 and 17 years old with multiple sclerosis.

In DNA form, the CDR3 reads TGCAGTGCAGAGCCCCACGGGGCTAGCGGGCACAATGAGCAGTTCTTC. Translated, it gives CSAEPHGASGHNEQFF. V is TRBV20-1 and J is TRBJ2-1; 8 positions match TRBD2. The CDR3 spans 16 residues. Germline CDR1 reads DFQATT; CDR2 reads SNEGSKA (reference sequence). Trimming removed 6 bases from V and 5 bases from J; junction bases left unmatched: 15.